These 2 T cell receptor beta chains were all obtained from the same sample, sequenced in a study of blood T cell repertoires in COVID-19 (dated by TCRdb to 2019 to 2021). The library was produced with the immunoSEQ multiplex PCR assay. TCRdb mirrors the immuneACCESS table, restricted to in-frame sequences. Some clones are absent from its copies; in checked studies, under half trace to an unresolved V gene, and the reason for the others is unknown. The sample table holds 250,000 to 350,000 clones, of which about 90% were seen once. The leading ten clones occupy 2.2% of the sample. The sequencing sample was made of peripheral blood. The origin of the receptors is a woman aged 50 to 60 who had recovered from COVID-19.

The chain joins TRBV6-1 to TRBJ2-7, with a tentative D call TRBD2 (7 bases). This CDR3 spans 14 amino acids. Trimming shortened V by 5 bases and J by 5 bases, and 16 bases separated the two germline ends. Germline values: CDR1 MNHNS, CDR2 SASEGT. The CDR3 sequence: CASSYLRGANEQYF. The CDR3 DNA follows: TGTGCCAGCAGTTATCTCCGGGGGGCCAACGAGCAGTACTTC.

This chain joins TRBV27 and TRBJ2-7; 7 bases fit TRBD2. In germline, CDR1 is MNHEY, CDR2 SMNVEV (reference sequence). V gave up 3 bases and J gave up 2 bases; unmatched junction bases: 4. This CDR3 has 14 residues. CDR3 in DNA: TGTGCCAGCAGTTTTTCGGCGGGAGCCTACGAGCAGTACTTC. Translating it yields CASSFSAGAYEQYF.